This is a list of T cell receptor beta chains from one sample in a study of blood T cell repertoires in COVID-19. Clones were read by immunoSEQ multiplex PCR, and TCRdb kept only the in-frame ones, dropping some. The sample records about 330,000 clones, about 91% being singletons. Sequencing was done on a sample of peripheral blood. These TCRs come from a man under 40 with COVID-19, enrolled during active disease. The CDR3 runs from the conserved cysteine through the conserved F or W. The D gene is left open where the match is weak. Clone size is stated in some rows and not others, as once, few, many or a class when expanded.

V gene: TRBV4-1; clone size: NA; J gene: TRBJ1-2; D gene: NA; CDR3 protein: CASRSSHGYTF; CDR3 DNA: TGCGCCAGCAGGAGCTCGCATGGCTACACCTTC
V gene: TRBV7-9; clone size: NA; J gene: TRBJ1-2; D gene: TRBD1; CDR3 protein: CASSEGTDWTF; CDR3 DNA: TGTGCCAGCAGCGAGGGGACAGATTGGACCTTC
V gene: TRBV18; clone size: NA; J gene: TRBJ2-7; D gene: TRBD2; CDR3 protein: CASSPGLALSEQYF; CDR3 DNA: TGTGCCAGCTCACCGGGACTAGCTCTTTCCGAGCAGTACTTC
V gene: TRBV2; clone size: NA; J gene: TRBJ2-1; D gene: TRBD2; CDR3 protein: CASSETALAGGSQFF; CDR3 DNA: TGTGCCAGCAGTGAAACGGCACTAGCGGGGGGATCCCAGTTCTTC
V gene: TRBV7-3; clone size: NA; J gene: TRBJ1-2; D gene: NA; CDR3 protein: CASGSGYGYTF; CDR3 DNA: TGTGCCAGCGGTTCAGGGTATGGCTACACCTTC
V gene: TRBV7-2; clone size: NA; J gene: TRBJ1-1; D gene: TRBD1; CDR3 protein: CASSHGWDRMNTEAFF; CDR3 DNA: TGTGCCAGCAGCCACGGATGGGACAGGATGAACACTGAAGCTTTCTTT
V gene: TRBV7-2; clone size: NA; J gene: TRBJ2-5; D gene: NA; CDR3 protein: CASSLLNTGFQETQYF; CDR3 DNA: TGTGCCAGCAGCTTACTGAACACCGGGTTCCAAGAGACCCAGTACTTC
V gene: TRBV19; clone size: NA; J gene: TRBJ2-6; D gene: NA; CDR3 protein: CASSISAHRGANVLTF; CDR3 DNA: TGTGCCAGTAGTATTAGCGCCCATCGTGGGGCCAACGTCCTGACTTTC
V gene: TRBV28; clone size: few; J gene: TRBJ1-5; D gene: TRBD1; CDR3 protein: CASSPNPGQFSNQPQHF; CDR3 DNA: TGTGCCAGCAGCCCTAATCCGGGACAGTTTAGCAATCAGCCCCAGCATTTT
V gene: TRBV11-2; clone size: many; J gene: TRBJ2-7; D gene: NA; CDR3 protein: CASSTPAGVYEQYF; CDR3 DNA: TGTGCCAGCAGCACCCCTGCAGGGGTATACGAGCAGTACTTC
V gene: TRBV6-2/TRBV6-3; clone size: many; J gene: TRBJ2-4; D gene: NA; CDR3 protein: CASSYSKLSGTKNIQYF; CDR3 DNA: TGTGCCAGCAGTTACTCGAAACTTTCAGGAACCAAAAACATTCAGTACTTC
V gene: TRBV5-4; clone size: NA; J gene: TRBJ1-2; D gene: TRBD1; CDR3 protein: CASSSGQGGGYTF; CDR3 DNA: TGTGCCAGCAGCTCGGGACAGGGTGGCGGCTACACCTTC
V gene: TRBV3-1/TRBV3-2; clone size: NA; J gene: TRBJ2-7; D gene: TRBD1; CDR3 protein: CASSSSDRDYEQYF; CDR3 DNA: TGTGCCAGCAGCTCCTCGGACAGGGACTACGAGCAGTACTTC
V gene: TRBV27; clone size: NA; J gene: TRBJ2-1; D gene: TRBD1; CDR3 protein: CASSPKDRDHNEQFF; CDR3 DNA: TGTGCCAGCAGTCCAAAGGACAGGGACCACAATGAGCAGTTCTTC
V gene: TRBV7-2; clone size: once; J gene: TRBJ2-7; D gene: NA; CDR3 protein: CASSLIRVLNPLEQYF; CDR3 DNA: TGTGCCAGCAGCTTAATTCGGGTCCTAAACCCCCTCGAGCAGTACTTC
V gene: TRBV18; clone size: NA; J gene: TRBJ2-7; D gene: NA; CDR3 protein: CASSPWTDNYEQYF; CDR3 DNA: TGTGCCAGCTCACCCTGGACAGACAACTACGAGCAGTACTTC
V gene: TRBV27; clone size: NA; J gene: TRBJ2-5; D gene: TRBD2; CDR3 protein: CASSYGLAPETQYF; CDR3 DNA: TGTGCCAGCAGTTACGGACTAGCCCCTGAGACCCAGTACTTC
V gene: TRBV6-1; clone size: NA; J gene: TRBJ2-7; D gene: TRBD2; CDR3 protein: CASSEQRGGLGEQYF; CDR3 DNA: TGTGCCAGCAGTGAACAGCGGGGGGGCCTGGGCGAGCAGTACTTC
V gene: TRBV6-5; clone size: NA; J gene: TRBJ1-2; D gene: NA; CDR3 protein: CASSYSVAQGYGYTF; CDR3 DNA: TGTGCCAGCAGTTACTCCGTAGCACAGGGCTATGGCTACACCTTC
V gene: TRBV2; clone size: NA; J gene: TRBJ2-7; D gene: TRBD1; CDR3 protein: CASSEIGGQAPYEQYF; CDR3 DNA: TGTGCCAGCAGTGAAATTGGGGGACAGGCACCCTACGAGCAGTACTTC
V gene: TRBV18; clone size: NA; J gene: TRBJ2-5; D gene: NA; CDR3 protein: CASSPLPQGQETQYF; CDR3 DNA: TGTGCCAGCTCACCACTCCCGCAGGGCCAAGAGACCCAGTACTTC
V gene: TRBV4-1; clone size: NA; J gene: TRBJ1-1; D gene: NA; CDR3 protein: CASSQGSHREAFF; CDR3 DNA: TGCGCCAGCAGCCAAGGATCACACAGAGAAGCTTTCTTT
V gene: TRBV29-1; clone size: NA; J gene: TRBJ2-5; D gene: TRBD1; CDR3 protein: CSVLTGPNTQYF; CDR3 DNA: TGCAGCGTTCTGACAGGGCCAAACACCCAGTACTTC
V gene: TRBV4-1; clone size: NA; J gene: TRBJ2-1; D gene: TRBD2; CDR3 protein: CASSQERVRGGTYNEQFF; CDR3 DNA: TGCGCCAGCAGCCAAGAAAGGGTTCGGGGGGGAACCTACAATGAGCAGTTCTTC
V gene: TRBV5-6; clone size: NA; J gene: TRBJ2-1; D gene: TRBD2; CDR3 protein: CASSFTLAGGYEQFF; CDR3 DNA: TGTGCCAGCAGCTTTACTCTAGCGGGAGGGTATGAGCAGTTCTTC
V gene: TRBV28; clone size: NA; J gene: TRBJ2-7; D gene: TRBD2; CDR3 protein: CASSLYSGTIISEQYF; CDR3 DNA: TGTGCCAGCAGTTTATATAGCGGGACGATCATTTCCGAGCAGTACTTC
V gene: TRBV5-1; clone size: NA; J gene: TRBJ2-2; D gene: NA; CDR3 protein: CASRRSVSDTGELFF; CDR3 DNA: TGCGCCAGCAGACGGTCCGTTAGCGACACCGGGGAGCTGTTTTTT
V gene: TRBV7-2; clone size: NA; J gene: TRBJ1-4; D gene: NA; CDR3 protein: CASSLGILGLIGEKLFF; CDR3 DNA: TGTGCCAGCAGCTTAGGGATACTGGGCCTGATAGGTGAAAAACTGTTTTTT
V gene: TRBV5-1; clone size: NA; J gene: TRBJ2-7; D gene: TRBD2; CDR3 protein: CASSLAGGGPTSYEQYF; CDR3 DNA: TGCGCCAGCAGCTTGGCCGGGGGGGGCCCGACCTCCTACGAGCAGTACTTC
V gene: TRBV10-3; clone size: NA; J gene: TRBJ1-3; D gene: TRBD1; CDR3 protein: CAISPQGQGARSGNTIYF; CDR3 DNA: TGTGCCATCAGTCCCCAGGGACAGGGGGCTCGCTCTGGAAACACCATATATTTT
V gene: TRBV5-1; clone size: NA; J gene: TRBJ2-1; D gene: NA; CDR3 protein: CASSLTKSSYNEQFF; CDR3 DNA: TGCGCCAGCAGCCTTACCAAGAGCTCCTACAATGAGCAGTTCTTC